This passage covers 30 T cell receptor beta chains from one sample sequenced in a study of blood T cells in healthy people across ages. Primers used in a second PCR of roughly 6 to 11 cycles were a sample-barcoded 5' primer and a J-beta primer mix. TCRdb reprocessed the 5' RACE reads via MiXCR and lists one record per CDR3 protein. The sample holds around 690,000 distinct CDR3 sequences, 58% seen once. The sample consisted of blood. The receptors come from a man in his 60s in good health.

There are a few counts of this clonotype. CDR3 in DNA: TGTGCCAGCAGTTACGACAGGGGAAGTACAGATACGCAGTATTTT. Amino acid sequence: CASSYDRGSTDTQYF. The chain links TRBV6-5 to TRBJ2-3; 8 bases are shared with TRBD1. V was pared by 2 bases and J by 3 bases, with 4 bases of the junction left unmatched. Germline-derived CDR1 and CDR2 are MNHEY and SVGAGI. CDR3 length: 15 amino acids.

CDR3 nucleotides: TGCGCCAGCAGCCAAGGAGGACAGGGTTTCACAGATACGCAGTATTTT. Residues: CASSQGGQGFTDTQYF. The genes are TRBV4-1 and TRBJ2-3, with TRBD1 identical over 8 bases. CDR3 length: 16 amino acids. With 1 base clipped from V and 2 bases from J, the junction kept 5 bases outside the gene matches. In germline, CDR1 is MGHRA, CDR2 YSYEKL.

V gene TRBV28 combines with J gene TRBJ2-2; 9 bases align to TRBD1. The CDR3 length is 18 residues. V shed 1 base and J 6 bases; nucleotides not matched to a gene: 12. Germline CDR1 is MDHEN and CDR2 is SYDVKM. CDR3 loop: CASSLFGTGTPFSGELFF. The CDR3 DNA is TGTGCCAGCAGTTTATTTGGGACAGGGACTCCCTTTTCCGGGGAGCTGTTTTTT.

This chain links TRBV6-6 with TRBJ2-7; 7 bases are shared with TRBD1. The length of the CDR3 is 15 residues. The germline V gene has CDR1 MNHNY and CDR2 SVGAGI (reference sequence). The V gene end was trimmed by 6 bases and the J gene end by 0 bases; junction bases not matched to a gene: 8. CDR3: CASRPPGQSSYEQYF. Written as DNA, the CDR3 is TGTGCCAGCAGACCACCGGGACAGTCCTCCTACGAGCAGTACTTC.

The chain carries TRBV21-1 and TRBJ2-7; TRBD1, as called in the table, went unchecked against the DNA. TRBV21-1 is annotated as a pseudogene. The CDR3 has 16 residues. CDR3 nucleotides: TGTGCCAGCAGCACGCATACCGGGACAGGGCACTACGAGCAGTACTTC. Encoded protein: CASSTHTGTGHYEQYF.

The V call is TRBV7-9, the J call TRBJ2-3; 8 nucleotides line up with TRBD2. Germline V gene data show CDR1 as SEHNR and CDR2 as FQNEAQ (reference sequence). V shed 3 bases, J shed 4 bases, and the junction held 3 bases outside the gene matches. The CDR3 covers 14 residues. DNA of the CDR3: TGTGCCAGCAGCTTCGGGGGGGAACCAGATACGCAGTATTTT. Translated, it gives CASSFGGEPDTQYF.

The chain has TRBV2 and TRBJ2-6; no clear D gene. Trimming stripped 3 bases from V and 0 bases from J, with 12 bases between. Germline V gives CDR1 SNHLY, CDR2 FYNNEI. CDR3 size: 17 residues. The CDR3 reads CASSDARSNSGANVLTF. For the CDR3, the DNA is TGTGCCAGCAGTGACGCTCGCAGCAACTCTGGGGCCAACGTCCTGACTTTC.

Of note for this clonotype: A much larger clone differs by one base, so this may be a read error. The V gene is TRBV20-1, the J gene TRBJ2-3, with 7 bases aligning to TRBD1. CDR1 and CDR2 from the germline V gene are DFQATT and SNEGSKA (reference sequence). This CDR3 has 14 amino acids. The CDR3 coding sequence is TGCAGGGCTGCAAGGGACAGCAGCACAGATACGCAGTATTTT. Translation: CRAARDSSTDTQYF.

The chain employs TRBV5-4 and TRBJ2-2, with TRBD1 identical over 10 bases. V trimming: 5 bases; J trimming: 3 bases; junction bases outside the gene matches: 7. Germline CDR1 SGHNT, CDR2 YYREEE (reference sequence). The CDR3 extends over 16 amino acids. The DNA of the CDR3 is TGTGCCAGCAGTTCCGGGACAGGGGAGCACACCGGGGAGCTGTTTTTT. This sequence encodes CASSSGTGEHTGELFF.

This clonotype was seen a handful of times. This chain links TRBV20-1 with TRBJ2-5, with 8 bases identical to TRBD1. Per germline, CDR1 DFQATT and CDR2 SNEGSKA (reference sequence). J was trimmed by 3 bases and V by 0 bases; bases with no gene match: 12. CDR3 length: 17 residues. The CDR3 coding sequence is TGCAGTGCTAGAGATCCCTTCGACAGGGGCGAGAAAGAGACCCAGTACTTC. It translates to CSARDPFDRGEKETQYF.

Only a few counts were recorded for this clonotype. Written as DNA, the CDR3 is TGCGCCAGCAGCTCAGGGCAGGGGCCCCTTGGGGGCTACACCTTC. It encodes CASSSGQGPLGGYTF. The gene calls are TRBV5-1 and TRBJ1-2, with D perhaps TRBD1 (6 bases). Germline V gene lookup returns CDR1 SGHRS and CDR2 YFSETQ. The germline V and J ends were trimmed by 3 bases and 8 bases, with 20 bases remaining between them. This CDR3 comprises 15 residues.

The chain joins TRBV9 to TRBJ1-2; TRBD1 aligns across 7 bases. CDR3 size: 16 residues. Germline-derived CDR1 and CDR2 are SGDLS and YYNGEE. Unmatched junction bases numbered 13, after V lost 4 bases and J lost 4 bases. This CDR3 is CASSPQQGPHSYGYTF. CDR3 nucleotides: TGTGCCAGCAGCCCGCAACAGGGGCCCCACTCCTATGGCTACACCTTC.

CDR3 coding DNA: TGTGCCAGCACCAAGGGCGGGGAACAGCCCCAGCATTTT. Translated, it gives CASTKGGEQPQHF. The chain uses TRBV12-3 or TRBV12-4 and TRBJ1-5; D gene unclear. With 7 bases removed from V and 7 bases from J, the gap between germline ends came to 14 bases. This CDR3 contains 13 residues.

The rearrangement links TRBV7-9 to TRBJ1-4, with D perhaps matching TRBD1 (5 bases). The CDR3 runs to 14 residues. V was clipped by 4 bases and J by 6 bases, with 12 bases between them. CDR1 SEHNR and CDR2 FQNEAQ come from the germline V gene (reference sequence). The CDR3 here is CASSSTGTYEKLFF. CDR3 bases: TGTGCCAGCAGCTCCACCGGGACGTATGAAAAACTGTTTTTT.

This clonotype was seen only once. V is TRBV20-1 and J is TRBJ2-7; no clear D. This CDR3 contains 12 residues. Germline lookup yields CDR1 DFQATT and CDR2 SNEGSKA (reference sequence). The V end lost 3 bases, the J end lost 7 bases, and 13 bases lay between the germline ends. For the CDR3, the DNA is TGCAGTGCTAGTTGGGTGTACAATGAGCAGTACTTC. As protein: CSASWVYNEQYF.

This clonotype qualifies as medium-sized. This chain connects TRBV6-5 to TRBJ1-6; D is perhaps TRBD1 (5 bases). Per germline, CDR1 MNHEY and CDR2 SVGAGI. This CDR3 region has 14 residues. V lost 6 bases and J lost 8, with 14 bases in between. CDR3 sequence reads: CASRARDLHSPLHF. CDR3 coding DNA: TGTGCCAGCAGGGCCAGGGATTTACATTCACCCCTCCACTTT.

The chain recombines TRBV6-5 with TRBJ1-1; TRBD1 matches 9 bases. This CDR3 is 15 amino acids long. Germline V gives CDR1 MNHEY, CDR2 SVGAGI. Trimming removed 5 bases from V and 4 bases from J; junction bases left unmatched: 8. The CDR3 spells CASSTRTGVSTEAFF. In nucleotides, the CDR3 is TGTGCCAGCAGTACCCGGACAGGGGTGTCCACTGAAGCTTTCTTT.

Regarding this clonotype: An end of the junction does not agree with germline; a read error may underlie this. The chain links TRBV9 to TRBJ2-1; D remains ambiguous. The germline CDR1 and CDR2 sequences are SGDLS and YYNGEE. This CDR3 region has 15 residues. The CDR3 here is CASGVGQELYNEQFF. The CDR3 nucleotides read TGTGCCAGCGGCGTAGGCCAGGAACTCTACAATGAGCAGTTCTTC.

The rearrangement joins TRBV4-1 to TRBJ2-1; possible D gene TRBD1, 5 bases. The CDR3 length is 15 residues. Looked up from germline, CDR1 is MGHRA and CDR2 is YSYEKL. Trimming left V 3 bases short and J 3 bases short, with 12 bases between. The CDR3 DNA reads as TGCGCCAGCAGCCAGGGCCAGGGTGACTACAATGAGCAGTTCTTC. Protein sequence: CASSQGQGDYNEQFF.

The table lists this clonotype with a few counts. This sequence joins TRBV27 and TRBJ2-1, with D possibly TRBD1 on 5 matching bases. From germline, CDR1 is MNHEY and CDR2 SMNVEV (reference sequence). V lost 8 bases and J 6 bases, leaving 26 bases between the germline ends. The CDR3 totals 17 residues. CDR3 DNA sequence: TGTGCCAGCCCACTGGGGCAGGGCAAGGGGTTCTTCAATGAGCAGTTCTTC. Residues: CASPLGQGKGFFNEQFF.

V usage is TRBV3-1 and J usage is TRBJ2-7, with TRBD2 matching 7 bases. Matching the DNA end better, TRBJ2-5 makes the J call doubtful. The CDR3 length is 16 residues. Germline lookup yields CDR1 LGHDT and CDR2 YNNKEL (reference sequence). The CDR3 nucleotides read TGTGCCAGCAGCCAAGATTTTCCTAGCGGTAAAGAGACCCAGTACTTC. Translation gives CASSQDFPSGKETQYF.

The chain couples TRBV6-6 to TRBJ2-3; 11 positions agree with TRBD2. CDR1 is MNHNY and CDR2 is SVGAGI in the germline V gene (reference sequence). The CDR3 is 17 amino acids. V lost 6 bases and J lost 0; bases outside the gene matches: 8. DNA of the CDR3: TGTGCCAGCAGCCCGGGACTAGCGGACCCTAGCACAGATACGCAGTATTTT. As protein: CASSPGLADPSTDTQYF.

The chain recombines TRBV7-2 with TRBJ2-3, with a possible D match to TRBD1 (6 bases). The germline V gene encodes CDR1 SGHTA and CDR2 FQGNSA. The V gene lost 5 bases and the J gene lost 5 bases, with 17 bases spanning the gap. The CDR3 runs 15 residues. The CDR3 sequence is CASSSVAGDGDTQYF. The CDR3 DNA is TGTGCCAGCAGCAGTGTAGCAGGGGACGGAGATACGCAGTATTTT.

The genes are TRBV12-3 or TRBV12-4 and TRBJ1-2, with 10 bases identical to TRBD1. V shed 7 bases, J shed 5 bases, and the junction held 4 bases outside the gene matches. This CDR3 contains 13 residues. In DNA, the CDR3 is TGTGCCAGCACCCCGGACAGGGGGTATGGCTACACCTTC. Amino acids: CASTPDRGYGYTF.

This clonotype has ten or more counts. The germline gene is not matched at one end of the junction; a read error may be the cause. The chain joins TRBV18 to TRBJ1-4; TRBD1 might be the D (6 bases). The germline CDR1 and CDR2 sequences are KGHSH and LQKENI. This CDR3 has 13 residues. The CDR3, as DNA: TGCGCCAGCAGCCCTGGACAGAATGAAAAACTGTTTTTT. This translates into CASSPGQNEKLFF.

The V call is TRBV4-1, the J call TRBJ2-2; 10 bases line up with TRBD1. Germline values: CDR1 MGHRA, CDR2 YSYEKL. The CDR3 runs to 17 residues. With V trimmed by 0 bases and J by 5 bases, 6 bases remained unmatched. CDR3 protein: CASSQEDRGRGTGELFF. DNA for the CDR3: TGCGCCAGCAGCCAAGAAGACAGGGGGCGGGGAACCGGGGAGCTGTTTTTT.

The chain carries TRBV6-6 and TRBJ1-5, with D unresolved. V was shortened by 7 bases and J by 9 bases, with 25 bases between the two germline ends. Per germline, CDR1 MNHNY and CDR2 SVGAGI (reference sequence). The CDR3 is 16 residues long. CDR3 coding DNA: TGTGCCAGCAACATGGGCAGGCACTCAGTTTTGGGGCCCCAGCATTTT. As protein: CASNMGRHSVLGPQHF.

The CDR3, as DNA: TGTGCCAGCAGCTGGAGACTAGCGGGGACCTACGAGCAGTACTTC. It is translated as CASSWRLAGTYEQYF. V and J are TRBV7-2 and TRBJ2-7; 11 nucleotides line up with TRBD2. CDR3 size: 15 residues. Trimming removed 4 bases from V and 2 bases from J; junction bases left unmatched: 4. Germline V gene sequence: CDR1 SGHTA, CDR2 FQGNSA.

This clonotype was seen a few times. The chain joins TRBV29-1 to TRBJ2-7; D possibly matches TRBD1 or TRBD2 (6 bases each). The germline CDR1 and CDR2 sequences are SQVTM and ANQGSEA. Trimming stripped 4 bases from V and 2 bases from J, with 12 bases between. The CDR3 contains 13 residues. The CDR3 region has the DNA TGCAGCGTTGGGGGGGCCGGGACCTACGAGCAGTACTTC. Protein: CSVGGAGTYEQYF.

The table lists this clonotype with a few counts. This sequence joins TRBV12-3 or TRBV12-4 and TRBJ2-7; TRBD1 aligns across 9 bases. Unmatched junction bases numbered 10, after V lost 8 bases and J lost 2 bases. The CDR3 length is 15 residues. CDR3 nucleotide sequence: TGTGCCAGCGCGCCCCGGACAGGGGTTACCTACGAGCAGTACTTC. It codes for CASAPRTGVTYEQYF.